The rows below give T cell receptor beta chains drawn from one sample of a study of OX40 agonist ivuxolimab in advanced cancers. Sequenced by immunoSEQ multiplex PCR; TCRdb stores in-frame clones only, minus some. This table has over 55,000 clones, roughly 80% appearing once. Specimen: CD4+ or CD8+ T cells sorted from blood, collected in a trial of the OX40 agonist ivuxolimab. These receptors all come from an adult with an advanced solid tumor such as melanoma, head and neck, liver or kidney cancer. The conserved cysteine and the conserved F or W are not part of the CDR3 here.

>TRBJ1-1|TRBV5-6
ASSWRAGVMNTEAF
>TRBJ2-7|TRBV7-2
ASSWSYEQY
>TRBJ2-1|TRBV6-1
ASSGDWIYNEQF
>TRBJ1-1|TRBV29-1
STREGYSEAF
>TRBJ2-1|TRBV29-1
SVDGRNEQF
>TRBJ1-3|TRBV6-1
ASSPQATSGNTIY
>TRBJ2-2|TRBV5-6
ASSLMKALNTGELF
>TRBJ2-3|TRBV19
ASSSPGQSTDTQY
>TRBJ2-1|TRBV28
ASRMTSNNNEQF
>TRBJ1-1|TRBV7-2
ASSLEVNTEAF
>TRBJ1-5|TRBV7-9
ASSFGGSQPQH
>TRBJ2-1|TRBV7-9
ASSLVLAGDNEQF
>TRBJ2-7|TRBV6-6
ASLSGQGYEQY
>TRBJ2-7|TRBV11-2
ASGPRPSEQY
>TRBJ2-4|TRBV30
AFEGQGAKNIQY
>TRBJ2-7|TRBV11-2
ASSLRVGHEQY
>TRBJ2-5|TRBV11-3
ASSAETGRGDRTQY
>TRBJ2-7|TRBV18
ASSTGYEQY
>TRBJ1-2|TRBV9
ASSVVEQTNYGYT
>TRBJ2-7|TRBV23-1
ASSQWTRSYEQY
>TRBJ2-1|TRBV2
ASALRAASSYNEQF
>TRBJ2-5|TRBV7-3
ASSLSGRETQY
>TRBJ1-5|TRBV4-1
ASSRPGQGDQPQH
>TRBJ1-4|TRBV11-3
ASSPGRLNEKLF
>TRBJ1-5|TRBV7-2
ASSPSGGGLQPQH
>TRBJ1-5|TRBV18
ASSPLGQAGNQPQH
>TRBJ2-3|TRBV9
ASSLTSTGVGTDTQY
>TRBJ2-2|TRBV15
ATSRSRDYPNTGELF
>TRBJ2-3|TRBV5-4
ASSLGGQGSTDTQY
>TRBJ1-4|TRBV7-9
ASAVGNEKLF
>TRBJ2-1|TRBV27
ASSSQGSYNEQF
>TRBJ1-2|TRBV6-6
ASSYAHRINYGYT
>TRBJ1-1|TRBV5-4
ASSPRHEGTEAF
>TRBJ2-2|TRBV5-1
ASSLGQGAGELF
>TRBJ2-3|TRBV5-1
ASSSITGTDTQY
>TRBJ1-1|TRBV4-3
ASSLEPGQNTEAF
>TRBJ1-1|TRBV6-6
ASSPDANTEAF
>TRBJ2-2|TRBV5-1
ASSDRPANTGELF
>TRBJ2-3|TRBV5-1
ASSLVGSADTQY
>TRBJ2-7|TRBV6-5
ASSYQERSYEQY
>TRBJ2-1|TRBV6-6
ASSYAMEEQF
>TRBJ1-2|TRBV29-1
SVGPADGFYGYT
>TRBJ1-1|TRBV19
ASSISWDSSLYF
>TRBJ1-6|TRBV27
ASSSGSNDNSPLH
>TRBJ2-3|TRBV5-4
ASSLVAGGVRDTQY
>TRBJ1-3|TRBV9
ASSDGGSGNTIY
>TRBJ1-3|TRBV9
ASSVQGHGNTIY
>TRBJ2-5|TRBV6-5
ASSYSGGEETQY
>TRBJ2-5|TRBV5-1
ASSLVRQETQY
>TRBJ2-2|TRBV7-2
ASSPWTGTGELF
>TRBJ1-5|TRBV6-5
ASSYSNNQPQH
>TRBJ1-6|TRBV7-6
ASSLEGSSYNSPLH
>TRBJ2-3|TRBV4-3
ASSQDRVPTDTQY
>TRBJ1-1|TRBV7-3
ASSLEREYTEAF
>TRBJ1-5|TRBV6-5
ASSQDRFQPQH
>TRBJ1-3|TRBV2
ASSEGVIGNTIY
>TRBJ1-2|TRBV11-3
ASSLLAGAGYT
>TRBJ1-1|TRBV21-1
ASSKGTRQGDPEAF
>TRBJ2-3|TRBV7-9
ASSRTRDADTQY
>TRBJ2-1|TRBV11-2
ASSQGGGTTGNEQF